This TCR beta chain derives from a study of PD-L1 blockade in urothelial cancer. For the study at large: Treatment start was followed by blood analysis at 3 weeks (second dose) and again at 6 weeks.

The protocol was immunoSEQ multiplex PCR, while the TCRdb copy is restricted to in-frame clones and leaves out a portion. Seen here are approximately 50,000 clones, around four fifths observed once, and the top ten hold approximately 2%. This CDR3 comprises 13 residues. The V and J ends lost 6 bases and 6 bases, in that order; junction bases with no gene match: 6. Germline-derived CDR1 and CDR2 are LNHDA and SQIVND (reference sequence). Time point in this sample: pretreatment peripheral blood. This receptor was taken from a man aged 50 to 60 with urothelial cancer. The genes are TRBV19 and TRBJ1-1; TRBD1 agrees at 8 bases. Source: PBMCs, taken around atezolizumab (anti-PD-L1) treatment. CDR3 region: CASRLQGVAEAFF. In DNA, the CDR3 is TGTGCCAGTAGGCTACAGGGGGTCGCTGAAGCTTTCTTT. Using reference TRBV19 and TRBJ1-1 for the parts outside the CDR3, the full variable domain is DGGITQSPKYLFRKEGQNVTLSCEQNLNHDAMYWYRQDPGQGLRLIYYSQIVNDFQKGDIAEGYSVSREKKESFPLTVTSAQKNPTAFYLCASRLQGVAEAFFGQGTRLTVV.